Described below is a single TCR beta chain sequence and its context. The target antigen is unknown. Other DNA variants within this sample encode the same CDR3. TCRdb's copy holds only in-frame clones and misses some; the assay was immunoSEQ multiplex PCR. The sample records 45,000 to 55,000 clones, roughly 84% being singletons. This entry is derived from a study of radiotherapy plus CTLA-4 blockade in lung cancer. The overall study: The study recorded objective responses in roughly 20% of patients and disease control in approximately 31%. Study conclusions and caveats: TCR clones from tumors expanded in blood after radiotherapy plus ipilimumab. Early blood T cell clone dynamics, with interferon-beta, were reported to best predict response.

The CDR3 spans 15 residues. V shed 5 bases and J 10 bases; nucleotides not matched to a gene: 10. CDR1 is SGHVS, CDR2 FNYEAQ, per germline. Alongside CTLA-4 blockade with ipilimumab, patients with chemo-refractory metastatic non-small-cell lung cancer received focal radiation. The gene calls are TRBV7-6 and TRBJ1-6; 8 positions agree with TRBD1. The clonotype was recovered from a human donor with non-small cell lung cancer whose response to radiotherapy plus ipilimumab could not be evaluated. The sample was peripheral blood, taken from a patient treated with radiotherapy plus ipilimumab. The CDR3 DNA sequence: TGTGCCAGCAGCCGACAGGACAGGGTCGGATCACCCCTCCACTTT. Its translation: CASSRQDRVGSPLHF.